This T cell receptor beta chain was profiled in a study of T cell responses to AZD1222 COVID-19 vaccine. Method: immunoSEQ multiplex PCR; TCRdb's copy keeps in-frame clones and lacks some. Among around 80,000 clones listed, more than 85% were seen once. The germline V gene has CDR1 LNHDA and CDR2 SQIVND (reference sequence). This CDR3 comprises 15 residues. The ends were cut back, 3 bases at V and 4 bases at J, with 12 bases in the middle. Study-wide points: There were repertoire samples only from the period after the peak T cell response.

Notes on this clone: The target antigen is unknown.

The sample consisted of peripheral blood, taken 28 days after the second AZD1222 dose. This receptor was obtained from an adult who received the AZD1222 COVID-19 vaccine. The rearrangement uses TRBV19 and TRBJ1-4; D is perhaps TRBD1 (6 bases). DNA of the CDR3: TGTGCCAGTAGTATTGGCGGGGGCGTTAATGAAAAACTGTTTTTT. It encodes CASSIGGGVNEKLFF.